The T cell receptor beta chain under discussion was sequenced for a study of cytomegalovirus exposure and HLA in healthy donors. This clone occurred once. PCR primers comprised 60 Vbeta and 13 Jbeta primers. TCRdb keeps only in-frame clones here, not all; method: immunoSEQ multiplex PCR. The sample lists 90,000 to 110,000 clones, around 70% seen once, with 3.2% in the top ten. Germline assignment: CDR1 SGHTS and CDR2 YDEGEE. Trimming removed 3 bases at V and 4 bases at J, with 12 bases between. This CDR3 region has 14 residues. Sequencing input: PBMCs. The clonotype was recovered from a man aged 25-40 years in good health and CMV-seronegative. The chain carries TRBV5-8 and TRBJ2-3, with D perhaps TRBD1 (5 bases). CDR3 sequence reads: CASSSRQSPDTQYF. The CDR3 DNA sequence: TGTGCCAGCAGCTCGCGACAGAGCCCAGATACGCAGTATTTT.